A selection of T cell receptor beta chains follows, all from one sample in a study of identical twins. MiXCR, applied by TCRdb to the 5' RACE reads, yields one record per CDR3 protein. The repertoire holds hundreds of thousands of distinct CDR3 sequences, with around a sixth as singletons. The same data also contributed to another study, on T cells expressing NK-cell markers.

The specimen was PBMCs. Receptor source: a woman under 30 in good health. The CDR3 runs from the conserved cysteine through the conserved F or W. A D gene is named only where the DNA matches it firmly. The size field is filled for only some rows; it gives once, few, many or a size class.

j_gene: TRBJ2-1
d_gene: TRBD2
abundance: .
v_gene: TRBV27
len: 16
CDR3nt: TGTGCCAGCAGTTTATCGTCTAGCGGGAACTACAATGAGCAGTTCTTC
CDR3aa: CASSLSSSGNYNEQFF

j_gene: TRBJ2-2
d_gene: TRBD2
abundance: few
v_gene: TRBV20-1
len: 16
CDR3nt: TGCAGTGCTAGGGTACTAAGCGGGGGGGCCCCCGGGGAGCTGTTTTTT
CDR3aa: CSARVLSGGAPGELFF

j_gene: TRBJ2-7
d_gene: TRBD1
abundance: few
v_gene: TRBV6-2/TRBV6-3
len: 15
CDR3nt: TGTGCCAGCAGGAGGGACAGGCCGGTAATTTACGAGCAGTACTTC
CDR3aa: CASRRDRPVIYEQYF

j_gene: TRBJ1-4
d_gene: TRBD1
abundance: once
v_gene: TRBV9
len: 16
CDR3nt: TGTGCCAGCAGCGTACGGACAGGGGGCACTAATGAAAAACTGTTTTTT
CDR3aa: CASSVRTGGTNEKLFF

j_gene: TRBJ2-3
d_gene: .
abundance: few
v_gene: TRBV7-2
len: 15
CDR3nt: TGTGCCAGCAGCTTAGGGTCCTGGGAGACAGATACGCAGTATTTT
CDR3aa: CASSLGSWETDTQYF

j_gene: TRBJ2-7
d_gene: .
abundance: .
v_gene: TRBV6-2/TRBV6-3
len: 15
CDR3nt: TGTGCCAGCAACCGTAATGTGGGCGCCAGGAGCGAGCAGTACTTC
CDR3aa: CASNRNVGARSEQYF

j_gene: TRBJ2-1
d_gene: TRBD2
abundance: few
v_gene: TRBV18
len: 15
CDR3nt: TGTGCCAGCTCACCACTAGCACTAGCGGCCTCAGAGCAGTTCTTC
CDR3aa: CASSPLALAASEQFF

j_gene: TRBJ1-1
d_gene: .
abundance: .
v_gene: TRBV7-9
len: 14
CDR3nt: TGTGCCAGCAGCTTAATTGGACAGAACACTGAAGCTTTCTTT
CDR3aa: CASSLIGQNTEAFF

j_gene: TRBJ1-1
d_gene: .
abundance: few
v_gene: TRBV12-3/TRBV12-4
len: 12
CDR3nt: TGTGCCAGCAGGGGGCTGGGGACTGAAGCTTTCTTT
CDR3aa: CASRGLGTEAFF

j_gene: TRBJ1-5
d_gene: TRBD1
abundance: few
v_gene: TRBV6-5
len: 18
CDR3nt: TGTGCCAGCAGTTACCGTTACCCTGGACAGGAGATAAATCAGCCCCAGCATTTT
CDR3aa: CASSYRYPGQEINQPQHF

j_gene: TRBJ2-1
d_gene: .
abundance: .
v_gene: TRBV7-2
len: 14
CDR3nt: TGTGCCAGCAGCTTTGAGACGGAATACAATGAGCAGTTCTTC
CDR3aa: CASSFETEYNEQFF

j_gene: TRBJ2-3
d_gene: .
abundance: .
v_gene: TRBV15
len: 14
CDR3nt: TGTGCCACCAGCACGGGACAAAGTGTAGATACGCAGTATTTT
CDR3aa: CATSTGQSVDTQYF

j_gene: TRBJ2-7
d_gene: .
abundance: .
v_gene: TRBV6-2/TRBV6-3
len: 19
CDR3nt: TGTGCCAGCAGTTACTCGAGAACCCGCAGAGGCCGCAGCTCCTACGAGCAGTACTTC
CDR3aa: CASSYSRTRRGRSSYEQYF

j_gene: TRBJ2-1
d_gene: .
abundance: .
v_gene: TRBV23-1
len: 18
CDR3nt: TGCGCCAGCAGTCAGAGGAATCGACTTTTTAACGAGTACAATGAGCAGTTCTTC
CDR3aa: CASSQRNRLFNEYNEQFF

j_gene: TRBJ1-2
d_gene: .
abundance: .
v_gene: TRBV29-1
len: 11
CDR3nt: TGCAGCGTTGAAGTAAACTATGGCTACACCTTC
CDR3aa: CSVEVNYGYTF